These T cell receptor beta chains were read from a single sample in a study of tumor and adjacent non-tumor tissue in lung cancer. TCRdb reprocessed the multiplex PCR reads via MiXCR and lists one record per CDR3 protein. This sample has about 120,000 distinct CDR3 sequences, with over 65% found just once. Source material: lung tumor tissue. These TCRs come from a man aged 25 to 40 with non-small cell lung cancer. Both conserved end residues are trimmed from each CDR3.

>TRBJ2-3|TRBV6-5
ANSYVVTNTQY
>TRBJ1-1|TRBV12-3/TRBV12-4
ASSLESENRKNEAF
>TRBJ2-1|TRBV11-2
ASIYSWTDGNEQF
>TRBJ1-2|TRBV20-1
SVQGGDKYGYT
>TRBJ2-6|TRBV20-1
SARAMGSGADVLT
>TRBJ2-1|TRBV29-1
SVEERQPYNEQF
>TRBJ2-1|TRBV6-5
ASSYSDYRDEQF
>TRBJ2-7|TRBV20-1
STRDGGGWGYDQY
>TRBJ1-2|TRBV20-1
SARNGRVSGRMT
>TRBJ2-1|TRBV20-1
SLGEVAGALNEQF
>TRBJ2-2|TRBV20-1
SATRDRERTGGLF
>TRBJ1-2|TRBV12-3/TRBV12-4
ASSVHQGLGYGYA
>TRBJ1-2|TRBV12-3/TRBV12-4
TSSSYGTGTYGYT
>TRBJ1-1|TRBV6-5
ASSLQNLQGVAF
>TRBJ2-1|TRBV6-2/TRBV6-3
ASSPSDSYNEQF
>TRBJ2-4|TRBV20-1
SAGPGADIQY
>TRBJ1-5|TRBV5-6
ASSWTGNDQPQH
>TRBJ2-5|TRBV4-2
ASSQDGLAGAGGTQY
>TRBJ1-3|TRBV29-1
GVHTASGNTIY
>TRBJ2-3|TRBV5-1
ASSLPRQSTDTQY
>TRBJ2-1|TRBV12-3/TRBV12-4
ASSLNYRGDGQF
>TRBJ2-1|TRBV11-2
ASRRQGSSYNEQF
>TRBJ2-5|TRBV6-7
ASSLNPGTGQETQY
>TRBJ2-1|TRBV7-3
ASSLTPGTYNEQF
>TRBJ2-5|TRBV11-2
ASSPQEGGIETQY
>NA|TRBV4-3
ASSQGRMSNQPQY
>TRBJ1-5|TRBV10-3
AIRGTGDDQPQH
>TRBJ1-6|TRBV5-1
TSSEGLYNSPLH
>TRBJ2-7|TRBV20-1
STRDSRGLSYDQY
>TRBJ1-1|TRBV10-3
AIGDRQGDTEAF
>TRBJ2-1|TRBV20-1
SVGTAGGHDEQF
>TRBJ2-7|TRBV11-2
ASSFPAANYEQY
>TRBJ1-1|TRBV11-2
ASSLEGPGRVDTEAF
>TRBJ1-2|TRBV11-2
ANSPQENYGYT
>TRBJ2-1|TRBV4-1
ANRAPGLYNEQF
>TRBJ1-6|TRBV4-2
VSSRVGNSPLH
>TRBJ2-7|TRBV5-5
ASSSGGVAGSYEQY
>TRBJ2-3|TRBV12-3/TRBV12-4
ASSGQGGTDTRY
>TRBJ2-2|TRBV24-1
ATRLGEGDTGELF
>TRBJ2-2|TRBV6-1
VSSGIGAYGPRLF
>TRBJ2-5|TRBV29-1
RFVSGGQETQY
>TRBJ2-5|TRBV9
ANRVGASDGGTQY
>TRBJ2-7|TRBV20-1
SARGTGAFFYEQY
>TRBJ1-2|TRBV11-2
ASSSRQVNYGYT
>TRBJ2-1|TRBV11-3
DSSPPSRRRDNEQF
>TRBJ2-3|TRBV4-1
ASSQVFGLASPRDTQY
>TRBJ1-2|TRBV20-1
SARGETLKYGYT
>TRBJ2-1|TRBV24-1
TTSRYDEQF
>TRBJ2-7|TRBV5-4
ASSFYRRPLEQY
>TRBJ2-4|TRBV19
ASSTSGGSIQY
>TRBJ1-1|TRBV11-2
ASSSSTQGRSDIEAF
>TRBJ2-5|TRBV20-1
SARDRDRGLGETQY
>TRBJ2-2|TRBV5-1
ASSLTSGRAGELF
>TRBJ2-1|TRBV11-2
ASSLDRYNEHF
>TRBJ1-2|TRBV29-1
SVEEFNYGYT